Each of the 28 T cell receptor beta chains below was sequenced from the same sample in a study of T cells after yellow fever vaccination. Each CDR3 protein is one row after TCRdb ran MiXCR on the 5' RACE reads. Of 250,000 to 300,000 distinct CDR3 sequences in the sample, roughly 5% were seen once. The sample consisted of CD4+ T cells sorted from PBMCs, taken on the day of the yellow fever booster vaccination. Receptors originate from a man in his late teens or twenties who received the YFV17D yellow fever vaccine.

This clonotype occurred many times. The chain links TRBV30 to TRBJ1-2; D is ambiguous. The germline V gene encodes CDR1 GTSNPN and CDR2 SVGIG (reference sequence). This CDR3 spans 13 amino acids. The V end lost 4 bases, the J end lost 4 bases, and 13 bases lay between the germline ends. Here the CDR3 reads CAWKRDRPYGYTF. The DNA for the CDR3 is TGTGCCTGGAAACGAGACCGCCCCTATGGCTACACCTTC.

V is TRBV11-3 and J is TRBJ2-1; TRBD1 matches 9 bases. Germline V gene sequence: CDR1 SGHNT, CDR2 YENEEA. The length of the CDR3 is 14 residues. V shed 3 bases, J shed 8 bases, and the junction held 5 bases outside the gene matches. CDR3: CASSFGQGMDEQFF. CDR3 sequence (DNA): TGTGCCAGCAGCTTCGGACAGGGGATGGATGAGCAGTTCTTC.

This clonotype was recorded a few times. The chain has TRBV6-5 and TRBJ1-3; a possible D gene is TRBD1 (5 bases). The CDR3 runs 15 residues. CDR1 is MNHEY and CDR2 is SVGAGI in the germline V gene. V was trimmed by 10 bases and J by 3 bases, leaving 19 bases between them. The CDR3 DNA follows: TGTGCCAACCTTCTGACGGAGGGGTTTGGAAACACCATATATTTT. Its protein is CANLLTEGFGNTIYF.

The chain links TRBV12-3 or TRBV12-4 to TRBJ2-2, with TRBD2 identical over 7 bases. The CDR3 length is 15 residues. J lost 3 bases, V lost 6 bases, and 7 bases had no gene match. The CDR3 bases are TGTGCCAGCAGGGGGGGGACTACCTACACCGGGGAGCTGTTTTTT. Its protein product is CASRGGTTYTGELFF.

In its sample, this clonotype was seen a few times. The chain carries TRBV7-2 and TRBJ2-7, with D possibly TRBD1 on 6 matching bases. This CDR3 contains 12 residues. The germline V gene encodes CDR1 SGHTA and CDR2 FQGNSA. The V gene lost 5 bases and the J gene lost 9 bases, with 14 bases spanning the gap. In DNA form, the CDR3 reads TGTGCCAGCAGCCCCGACAGGTTCGGGCAGTACTTC. Translation gives CASSPDRFGQYF.

This clonotype was counted ten times or more. The rearrangement links TRBV6-6 to TRBJ1-2; D call uncertain. This CDR3 region has 15 residues. Per the germline V gene, CDR1 is MNHNY and CDR2 is SVGAGI (reference sequence). Between the trimmed V and J ends, which lost 7 bases and 1 base, there was a span of 16 bases. CDR3 protein: CASTQGRSFNYGYTF. The CDR3 DNA reads as TGTGCCAGCACCCAAGGAAGGTCCTTTAACTATGGCTACACCTTC.

This clonotype was seen more than once but under ten times. The chain joins TRBV18 to TRBJ2-7, with a weak D call TRBD1 (5 bases). In germline, CDR1 is KGHSH, CDR2 LQKENI. The CDR3 runs 14 residues. V was trimmed by 0 bases and J by 2 bases, leaving 8 bases between them. This CDR3 is CASSPPGPPYEQYF. The CDR3 nucleotides read TGTGCCAGCTCACCACCGGGGCCCCCCTACGAGCAGTACTTC.

The rearrangement links TRBV4-3 to TRBJ2-7, with D maybe TRBD2 (5 bases). The germline gives CDR1 LGHNA, CDR2 YSLEER. CDR3 size: 16 residues. V shed 3 bases and J shed 4 bases, with 19 bases lying between them. CDR3 amino acids: CASSQGVLVGNYEQYF. CDR3 sequence (DNA): TGCGCCAGCAGCCAGGGAGTTTTAGTCGGTAATTACGAGCAGTACTTC.

Many counts were recorded for this clonotype. The V and J genes are TRBV7-9 and TRBJ1-2, with D hard to call. Trimming shortened V by 5 bases and J by 8 bases, and 15 bases separated the two germline ends. Germline V gives CDR1 SEHNR, CDR2 FQNEAQ (reference sequence). The CDR3 runs to 13 residues. The CDR3 DNA sequence: TGTGCCAGCAGCCCGACCGTTACTATGGGCTACACCTTC. It yields the protein CASSPTVTMGYTF.

This clonotype was seen repeatedly, ten times or more. V and J are TRBV7-2 and TRBJ1-6, with D perhaps matching TRBD1 (5 bases). This CDR3 contains 15 residues. The V end lost 2 bases, the J end lost 5 bases, and 10 bases lay between the germline ends. Germline CDR1 reads SGHTA; CDR2 reads FQGNSA. The CDR3 nucleotides read TGTGCCAGCAGCTTATCGGGGCCTCATAATTCACCCCTCCACTTT. Encoded protein: CASSLSGPHNSPLHF.

This clonotype was seen at least ten times. This chain joins TRBV20-1 and TRBJ2-7; TRBD2 matches at 11 bases. This CDR3 has 15 amino acids. In germline, CDR1 is DFQATT, CDR2 SNEGSKA (reference sequence). V lost 2 bases to trimming and J lost 6 bases; unmatched junction nucleotides: 9. As DNA, the CDR3 is TGCAGTGCTAGAAATAGCGGGGGGGCCGTTAGCGAGCAGTACTTC. Encoded protein: CSARNSGGAVSEQYF.

At least ten counts were recorded for this clonotype. The V call is TRBV5-1, the J call TRBJ2-2, with 8 bases fitting TRBD1. The ends lost 2 bases at V and 1 base at J; junction bases unmatched: 1. The germline CDR1 and CDR2 sequences are SGHRS and YFSETQ. The CDR3 runs 15 residues. The CDR3 here is CASSLQGVNTGELFF. Written as DNA, the CDR3 is TGCGCCAGCAGCTTACAGGGGGTGAACACCGGGGAGCTGTTTTTT.

This clonotype occurred a few times. The V and J genes are TRBV5-1 and TRBJ1-3; D is unresolved. V was shortened by 4 bases and J by 0 bases, with 8 bases between the two germline ends. This CDR3 region has 14 residues. Germline-derived CDR1 and CDR2 are SGHRS and YFSETQ. CDR3 amino acids: CASSHGPSGNTIYF. Here the CDR3 DNA reads TGCGCCAGCAGCCACGGACCCTCTGGAAACACCATATATTTT.

This clonotype was observed a few times. The V gene is TRBV7-2, the J gene TRBJ1-5, with 8 bases identical to TRBD1. The CDR3 extends over 16 amino acids. The germline CDR1 and CDR2 sequences are SGHTA and FQGNSA. V dropped 0 bases and J dropped 5; count of bases not matched to a gene: 6. CDR3 coding DNA: TGTGCCAGCAGCTTAGCGGCGGACAGGGAGTATCAGCCCCAGCATTTT. Translation gives CASSLAADREYQPQHF.

At least ten counts were recorded for this clonotype. The V and J genes are TRBV5-1 and TRBJ1-1; weak D call: TRBD1 (6 bases). CDR3 size: 13 residues. Germline assignment: CDR1 SGHRS and CDR2 YFSETQ. With 7 bases removed from V and 6 bases from J, the gap between germline ends came to 16 bases. In nucleotides, the CDR3 is TGCGCCAGCGGATCAAACAGGGTTCCTGAAGCTTTCTTT. It is translated as CASGSNRVPEAFF.

The chain carries TRBV20-1 and TRBJ2-6; D may be TRBD2 (5 bases). The germline V and J ends were trimmed by 5 bases and 2 bases, with 10 bases remaining between them. CDR3 length: 14 amino acids. Germline assignment: CDR1 DFQATT and CDR2 SNEGSKA (reference sequence). In nucleotides, the CDR3 is TGCAGTGCTCGGCGGGCTGCTGGGGCCAACGTCCTGACTTTC. This gives the protein CSARRAAGANVLTF.

This clonotype was counted ten times or more. The chain links TRBV20-1 to TRBJ2-2; 8 nucleotides agree with TRBD1. Germline CDR1 DFQATT, CDR2 SNEGSKA (reference sequence). The CDR3 is 12 residues long. The CDR3 sequence is CSSTGATGELFF. CDR3 in DNA: TGCAGCTCGACAGGGGCCACCGGGGAGCTGTTTTTT.

V usage is TRBV9 and J usage is TRBJ2-1, with D unclear. The germline V gene has CDR1 SGDLS and CDR2 YYNGEE. The CDR3 is made up of 14 amino acids. V was shortened by 4 bases and J by 5 bases, with 13 bases between the two germline ends. The CDR3 nucleotides are TGTGCCAGCAGCCCTCAAGGTTGGAACAATGAGCAGTTCTTC. Translating gives CASSPQGWNNEQFF. Together with reference TRBV9 and TRBJ2-1, the CDR3 gives the full variable domain: DSGVTQTPKHLITATGQRVTLRCSPRSGDLSVYWYQQSLDQGLQFLIQYYNGEERAKGNILERFSAQQFPDLHSELNLSSLELGDSALYFCASSPQGWNNEQFFGPGTRLTVL.

There are a few counts of this clonotype. The chain uses TRBV19 and TRBJ2-1, with 8 nucleotides matching TRBD2. V lost 1 base, J lost 4 bases, and 3 bases stayed unmatched. CDR1 and CDR2 (germline): LNHDA, SQIVND (reference sequence). The CDR3 contains 15 residues. CDR3 loop: CASSIAAGGYNEQFF. The CDR3 DNA sequence: TGTGCCAGTAGTATAGCGGCGGGGGGATACAATGAGCAGTTCTTC.

The chain employs TRBV4-3 and TRBJ2-2; weak D call: TRBD1 (5 bases). Germline loops: CDR1 LGHNA, CDR2 YSLEER. V was cut by 0 bases and J by 3 bases, with 11 bases left in between. This CDR3 has 16 amino acids. The CDR3 loop is CASSQDQGLDTGELFF. CDR3 DNA: TGCGCCAGCAGCCAAGATCAGGGCCTTGACACCGGGGAGCTGTTTTTT.

This clonotype was counted only a few times. The genes are TRBV21-1 and TRBJ2-7; the tabulated D call, TRBD2, remains unverified against the DNA. TRBV21-1 is flagged as a pseudogene. The length of the CDR3 is 18 residues. CDR3: CASSKEVEEPGLTHSYYF. CDR3 coding DNA: TGTGCCAGCAGCAAAGAAGTGGAGGAACCGGGACTGACCCATTCGTACTACTTC.

Many counts were recorded for this clonotype. V gene TRBV5-1 combines with J gene TRBJ1-1; D perhaps matches TRBD1 (6 bases). V dropped 3 bases and J dropped 5 bases, with 14 bases sitting between them. Per the germline V gene, CDR1 is SGHRS and CDR2 is YFSETQ. CDR3 size: 14 residues. The CDR3 reads CASSWDPQGTEAFF. CDR3 coding DNA: TGCGCCAGCAGCTGGGATCCCCAGGGGACTGAAGCTTTCTTT.

This clonotype was seen ten or more times. The genes are TRBV20-1 and TRBJ2-7, with D perhaps matching TRBD1 (6 bases). V lost 0 bases, J lost 4 bases, and 25 bases lay in between. Looked up from germline, CDR1 is DFQATT and CDR2 is SNEGSKA (reference sequence). The CDR3 is made up of 18 amino acids. CDR3 residues: CSARDVSRGSSPAYEQYV. CDR3 nucleotide sequence: TGCAGTGCTAGAGATGTTTCCAGGGGTTCAAGTCCCGCATACGAGCAGTACGTC.

V usage is TRBV19 and J usage is TRBJ1-2; D ambiguous. Germline V gives CDR1 LNHDA, CDR2 SQIVND (reference sequence). CDR3 length equals 11 residues. V lost 6 bases to trimming and J lost 2 bases, with 4 bases between them. CDR3 DNA sequence: TGTGCCAGTAGCAGGAACTATGGCTACACCTTC. It encodes CASSRNYGYTF.

The chain is built from TRBV30 and TRBJ2-3; 8 bases agree with TRBD2. Trimming removed 0 bases from V and 2 bases from J; junction bases left unmatched: 7. CDR1 is GTSNPN, CDR2 SVGIG, per germline (reference sequence). CDR3 size: 16 residues. As DNA, the CDR3 is TGTGCCTGGAGTGTACGGGCGGGGGGCCCCACAGATACGCAGTATTTT. Translating it yields CAWSVRAGGPTDTQYF. The full variable domain, in which reference TRBV30 and TRBJ2-3 provide the parts outside the CDR3, is SQTIHQWPATLVQPVGSPLSLECTVEGTSNPNLYWYRQAAGRGLQLLFYSVGIGQISSEVPQNLSASRPQDRQFILSSKKLLLSDSGFYLCAWSVRAGGPTDTQYFGPGTRLTVL.

This clonotype appeared many times. The chain recombines TRBV20-1 with TRBJ2-5; TRBD1 matches at 8 bases. Germline V gives CDR1 DFQATT, CDR2 SNEGSKA (reference sequence). The length of the CDR3 is 16 residues. After removal of 4 bases from V and 5 bases from J, the junction contained 15 bases not matched to a gene. The CDR3 sequence: CSATSWTGRVGETQYF. The DNA of the CDR3 is TGCAGTGCTACTTCATGGACAGGGAGAGTGGGGGAGACCCAGTACTTC.

A few counts support this clonotype. This sequence joins TRBV15 and TRBJ2-4; 8 bases match TRBD1. V lost 5 bases, J lost 5 bases, and 11 bases stayed unmatched. Per the germline V gene, CDR1 is LNHNV and CDR2 is YYDKDF (reference sequence). The CDR3 runs to 16 residues. The CDR3 region has the DNA TGTGCCACCAGCCCTCTGACTCCGGGACAGGAAAACATTCAGTACTTC. Its protein is CATSPLTPGQENIQYF. The entire variable domain, with the rest obtained from reference TRBV15 and TRBJ2-4, is as follows: DAMVIQNPRYQVTQFGKPVTLSCSQTLNHNVMYWYQQKSSQAPKLLFHYYDKDFNNEADTPDNFQSRRPNTSFCFLDIRSPGLGDTAMYLCATSPLTPGQENIQYFGAGTRLSVL.

In this sample, this clonotype turned up many times. This chain connects TRBV10-1 to TRBJ2-7, with 7 bases matching TRBD1. The junction had 3 bases not matched to a gene; V was cut back by 4 bases and J by 6 bases. This CDR3 has 12 residues. CDR1 and CDR2 from the germline V gene are WNHNN and SYGVQD (reference sequence). The CDR3 here is CASSGAGGEQYF. The CDR3 DNA sequence: TGCGCCAGCAGTGGTGCAGGGGGCGAGCAGTACTTC.